The rows below give T cell receptor beta chains drawn from one sample of a study of blood T cell repertoires in COVID-19. Libraries were prepared by immunoSEQ multiplex PCR; TCRdb keeps only in-frame clonotypes and omits some of them. Here the sample spans 150,000 to 200,000 clones, 81% being singletons. Sequencing was carried out using peripheral blood. The receptor source for this set is a man aged 55 to 70 with active or convalescent COVID-19. The CDR3 runs from the conserved cysteine through the conserved F or W. The order of the fields is J gene, clone size, D gene, V gene, CDR3 protein, CDR3 DNA. D genes are given only for firm matches. For some rows the clone size is stated as once, few or many, or as a class when expanded; others skip it.

TRBJ1-3 - - TRBV11-2 CASSSYRLEAPGNTIYF TGTGCCAGCAGCTCCTACAGGTTAGAGGCCCCTGGAAACACCATATATTTT
TRBJ1-5 - - TRBV2 CASSEAPTGHQPQHF TGTGCCAGCAGTGAAGCGCCTACAGGGCATCAGCCCCAGCATTTT
TRBJ2-5 - TRBD1 TRBV7-9 CASSFQTGQETQYF TGTGCCAGCAGCTTTCAGACAGGGCAAGAGACCCAGTACTTC
TRBJ2-1 few TRBD1 TRBV7-3 CASSYAGGQEQFF TGTGCCAGCAGCTACGCAGGGGGCCAAGAGCAGTTCTTC
TRBJ1-5 - TRBD1 TRBV19 CASSSQGAGTEPQHF TGTGCCAGTAGTTCGCAGGGGGCAGGGACGGAACCCCAGCATTTT
TRBJ2-2 once - TRBV2 CAGRLDSYTGELFF TGTGCCGGGAGATTGGACAGCTACACCGGGGAGCTGTTTTTT
TRBJ2-3 - - TRBV6-1 CASSEAQGGLDTQYF TGTGCCAGCAGTGAAGCGCAGGGAGGTCTAGATACGCAGTATTTT
TRBJ2-5 - TRBD1 TRBV28 CASSLLRTGVLETQYF TGTGCCAGCAGTTTATTACGGACAGGGGTTCTAGAGACCCAGTACTTC
TRBJ2-3 - TRBD2 TRBV5-1 CASSLVGLAGTDTQYF TGCGCCAGCAGCTTGGTGGGACTAGCGGGCACAGATACGCAGTATTTT
TRBJ1-1 - - TRBV10-3 CAITGVGNTEAFF TGTGCCATCACAGGGGTTGGGAACACTGAAGCTTTCTTT
TRBJ2-5 - TRBD2 TRBV10-3 CAISDIRTVSAGGPETQYF TGTGCCATCAGTGATATTCGGACGGTCTCGGCGGGGGGGCCGGAGACCCAGTACTTC
TRBJ2-1 - TRBD2 TRBV5-1 CASSLEAGGQWYNEQFF TGCGCCAGCAGCTTGGAAGCGGGAGGGCAATGGTACAATGAGCAGTTCTTC
TRBJ1-6 - - TRBV9 CASSVVDSAGSPLHF TGTGCCAGCAGCGTAGTTGACTCCGCGGGTTCACCCCTCCACTTT
TRBJ2-5 few TRBD1 TRBV29-1 CSVGLTGYQETQYF TGCAGCGTCGGTCTGACAGGGTATCAAGAGACCCAGTACTTC
TRBJ2-3 once - TRBV11-2 CASSLESTQYF TGTGCCAGCAGCTTGGAGAGTACGCAGTATTTT
TRBJ2-1 - TRBD2 TRBV14 CASRASGGARNNEQFF TGTGCCAGCAGGGCTAGCGGGGGGGCCCGGAACAATGAGCAGTTCTTC
TRBJ2-3 few TRBD2 TRBV2 CASRGLAGGPTKTDTQYF TGTGCCAGCAGGGGACTAGCGGGAGGGCCTACGAAAACAGATACGCAGTATTTT
TRBJ2-1 - - TRBV24-1 CATSGRSGIGYNEQFF TGTGCCACCAGTGGCAGGTCGGGGATTGGGTACAATGAGCAGTTCTTC
TRBJ2-3 - - TRBV7-9 CASSLVPGKQDTQYF TGTGCCAGCAGCTTAGTACCGGGGAAGCAGGATACGCAGTATTTT
TRBJ1-4 - - TRBV4-1 CASSQDIRPTNEKLFF TGCGCCAGCAGCCAAGATATCAGGCCAACTAATGAAAAACTGTTTTTT
TRBJ2-7 - TRBD1 TRBV20-1 CSARQGNEQYF TGCAGTGCCCGACAGGGTAACGAGCAGTACTTC
TRBJ2-5 once - TRBV9 CASSVGQSGETQYF TGTGCCAGCAGCGTAGGGCAGAGCGGAGAGACCCAGTACTTC
TRBJ2-2 few - TRBV5-1 CASSLGGGEGSGELFF TGCGCCAGCAGCTTGGGTGGCGGGGAAGGATCCGGGGAGCTGTTTTTT
TRBJ2-4 - - TRBV6-2/TRBV6-3 CASSQRASSKNIQYF TGTGCCAGCAGTCAGAGGGCATCCTCTAAAAACATTCAGTACTTC
TRBJ2-1 medium-sized TRBD2 TRBV10-1 CASTPGGAGENEQFF TGCGCCAGCACCCCGGGGGGGGCCGGGGAGAATGAGCAGTTCTTC
TRBJ1-5 - - TRBV19 CASLDRSFSNQPQHF TGTGCCAGTTTGGACAGATCATTTAGCAATCAGCCCCAGCATTTT
TRBJ1-4 - TRBD1 TRBV18 CASSGQANEKLFF TGTGCCAGCTCGGGACAGGCCAATGAAAAACTGTTTTTT
TRBJ2-7 - - TRBV6-5 CASSTDWRSYEQYF TGTGCCAGCAGTACGGACTGGAGGTCCTACGAGCAGTACTTC
TRBJ2-7 - - TRBV14 CASSQGRLRADEQYF TGTGCCAGCAGCCAAGGACGCCTGAGGGCTGACGAGCAGTACTTC
TRBJ1-1 - - TRBV29-1 CSVEEGEFEGAFF TGCAGCGTTGAGGAGGGTGAGTTCGAGGGGGCTTTCTTT
TRBJ2-5 - TRBD1 TRBV6-6 CASSQLGTGGTETQYF TGTGCCAGCAGTCAACTTGGGACAGGGGGCACGGAGACCCAGTACTTC
TRBJ1-4 few TRBD1 TRBV25-1 CASSERTGSSEKLFF TGTGCCAGCAGTGAAAGGACAGGGTCATCCGAAAAACTGTTTTTT
TRBJ2-1 - TRBD1 TRBV24-1 CATSDDRAGGEDEQFF TGTGCCACCAGTGACGATAGGGCAGGGGGCGAGGATGAGCAGTTCTTC
TRBJ1-2 - - TRBV3-1/TRBV3-2 CASSQAGFKDYGYTF TGTGCCAGCAGCCAAGCAGGGTTTAAGGATTATGGCTACACCTTC
TRBJ1-6 - - TRBV10-3 CAISDQYNSPLHF TGTGCCATCAGTGACCAGTATAATTCACCCCTCCACTTT
TRBJ1-1 - - TRBV2 CAGPSGAVDPNTEAFF TGTGCCGGACCATCAGGGGCCGTCGACCCCAACACTGAAGCTTTCTTT
TRBJ2-3 - TRBD2 TRBV11-3 CASSPRGVSTDTQYF TGTGCCAGCAGCCCTCGGGGGGTTAGCACAGATACGCAGTATTTT
TRBJ1-2 - - TRBV25-1 CASSEQGHGYTF TGTGCCAGCAGTGAACAGGGCCATGGCTACACCTTC
TRBJ2-5 - TRBD2 TRBV19 CASSIGLAGVQETQYF TGTGCCAGTAGTATAGGGCTAGCGGGAGTCCAAGAGACCCAGTACTTC
TRBJ2-5 once - TRBV6-5 CASVAEPETQYF TGTGCCAGCGTCGCGGAGCCAGAGACCCAGTACTTC
TRBJ1-4 - TRBD1 TRBV9 CASSVRPGQGYEKLFF TGTGCCAGCAGCGTGCGACCCGGACAGGGTTATGAAAAACTGTTTTTT
TRBJ2-7 - TRBD1 TRBV6-5 CASSYRDSDGLGEQYF TGTGCCAGCAGTTACCGGGACAGTGATGGTCTGGGTGAGCAGTACTTC
TRBJ1-2 - TRBD1 TRBV29-1 CSVAGTADRAPNYGYTF TGCAGCGTCGCAGGGACCGCGGACAGGGCTCCTAACTATGGCTACACCTTC
TRBJ1-1 - TRBD1 TRBV7-9 CATGASGGTEAFF TGTGCCACCGGGGCCTCAGGGGGCACTGAAGCTTTCTTT
TRBJ2-5 - TRBD1 TRBV6-5 CASSSPLTGGETQYF TGTGCCAGCAGTTCCCCCCTGACAGGGGGTGAGACCCAGTACTTC
TRBJ2-2 - TRBD1 TRBV9 CASSVNRDRVIHGELFF TGTGCCAGCAGCGTAAACCGGGACAGGGTAATCCACGGGGAGCTGTTTTTT
TRBJ2-3 - - TRBV5-4 CASSLQGGTDTQYF TGTGCCAGCAGCTTGCAGGGCGGAACAGATACGCAGTATTTT
TRBJ2-1 once - TRBV10-1 CASSESSANNEQFF TGCGCCAGCAGTGAGTCTAGCGCTAACAATGAGCAGTTCTTC